This TCR beta chain was captured in a study of blood T cell repertoires in COVID-19. Study context: Acute-phase and convalescent COVID-19 samples originated in the United States, Italy and Spain. In each case, the material was cDNA or gDNA derived from T cells, B-cell-depleted T cells, or PBMCs.

As originally analysed: Estimation of nucleated cell counts was performed using reference gene primer amplification. Produced via immunoSEQ multiplex PCR; TCRdb's table is partial and in-frame only. V and J calls and clone size are copied from that table; D and trimming were computed from the DNA. This sample has roughly 190,000 clones, with around 86% found just once. Germline V gene lookup returns CDR1 MDHEN and CDR2 SYDVKM. The CDR3 runs 15 residues. V lost 5 bases to trimming and J lost 4 bases; unmatched junction nucleotides: 9. The sequencing sample was made of peripheral blood. This receptor was identified in a woman between 40 and 55 years old with acute or convalescent COVID-19. The chain employs TRBV28 and TRBJ1-2, with 8 bases lining up with TRBD1. CDR3 sequence reads: CASSPDYRGSYGYTF. In DNA form, the CDR3 reads TGTGCCAGCAGTCCAGACTACAGGGGGTCCTATGGCTACACCTTC.